This T cell receptor beta chain is from a study of CD8 T cells in ankylosing spondylitis. CDR3 length: 14 amino acids. Germline V gene data show CDR1 as SGHKS and CDR2 as YYEKEE (reference sequence). V was shortened by 0 bases and J by 3 bases, with 8 bases between the two germline ends. TCRdb itself ran the 5' RACE reads through MiXCR, one entry per CDR3 protein. There are some 350,000 distinct CDR3 sequences in the sample; 14% to 15% occur only once, and 0.85% to 1.4% lies in the top ten. Sequences were obtained from blood, either unsorted or a sorted T cell fraction (not recorded which). J is TRBJ2-3 and V is TRBV5-5, with no clear D. The source of this sequence is a male donor with ankylosing spondylitis or in good health (not recorded which). This CDR3 reads CASSLGSFTDTQYF. In nucleotides, the CDR3 is TGTGCCAGCAGCTTGGGATCATTTACAGATACGCAGTATTTT.